This T cell receptor beta chain was captured by sequencing in a study of graft-versus-host responses after intestinal transplantation. Study details: All recipients were transplanted with multivisceral, liver-intestinal, or isolated intestinal grafts. Each patient got anti-thymocyte globulin induction, then tacrolimus and steroids for around three years. Findings and caveats of the study: The study associated peak circulating GvH clone levels with early post-transplant HvG declines. Detected in recipient marrow were GvH clones, some of which were first observed in ileum or blood.

Libraries were prepared by immunoSEQ multiplex PCR; TCRdb keeps only in-frame clonotypes and omits some of them. This table has 25,000 or so clones, roughly 90% appearing once. Germline CDR1 is MNHEY and CDR2 is SMNVEV (reference sequence). V shed 4 bases and J 4 bases; nucleotides not matched to a gene: 15. The CDR3 spans 17 residues. As to this clone: Its matching antigen is unknown.

The rearrangement links TRBV27 to TRBJ2-7; 8 nucleotides line up with TRBD1. The clonotype was recovered from a human patient who received an intestinal transplant, so some T cells may come from the graft donor. The sequences come from PBMCs, collected 38 to 40 days after intestinal transplant. The CDR3 DNA is TGTGCCAGCAGTTCCCCATACGCCGGGACAGGCCATTACGAGCAGTACTTC. Translation gives CASSSPYAGTGHYEQYF.